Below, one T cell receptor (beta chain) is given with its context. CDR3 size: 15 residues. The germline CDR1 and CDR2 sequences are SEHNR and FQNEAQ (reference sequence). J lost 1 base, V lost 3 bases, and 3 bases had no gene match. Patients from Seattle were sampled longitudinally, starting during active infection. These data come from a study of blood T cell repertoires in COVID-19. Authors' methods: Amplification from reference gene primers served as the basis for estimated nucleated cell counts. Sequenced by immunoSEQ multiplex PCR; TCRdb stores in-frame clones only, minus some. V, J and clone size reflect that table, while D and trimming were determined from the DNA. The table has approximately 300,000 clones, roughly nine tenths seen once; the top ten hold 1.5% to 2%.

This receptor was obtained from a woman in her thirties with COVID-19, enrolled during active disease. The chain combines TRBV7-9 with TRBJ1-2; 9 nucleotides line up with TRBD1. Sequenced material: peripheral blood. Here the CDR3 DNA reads TGTGCCAGCAGCTTTCCGGGACAGGGTAACTATGGCTACACCTTC. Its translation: CASSFPGQGNYGYTF.